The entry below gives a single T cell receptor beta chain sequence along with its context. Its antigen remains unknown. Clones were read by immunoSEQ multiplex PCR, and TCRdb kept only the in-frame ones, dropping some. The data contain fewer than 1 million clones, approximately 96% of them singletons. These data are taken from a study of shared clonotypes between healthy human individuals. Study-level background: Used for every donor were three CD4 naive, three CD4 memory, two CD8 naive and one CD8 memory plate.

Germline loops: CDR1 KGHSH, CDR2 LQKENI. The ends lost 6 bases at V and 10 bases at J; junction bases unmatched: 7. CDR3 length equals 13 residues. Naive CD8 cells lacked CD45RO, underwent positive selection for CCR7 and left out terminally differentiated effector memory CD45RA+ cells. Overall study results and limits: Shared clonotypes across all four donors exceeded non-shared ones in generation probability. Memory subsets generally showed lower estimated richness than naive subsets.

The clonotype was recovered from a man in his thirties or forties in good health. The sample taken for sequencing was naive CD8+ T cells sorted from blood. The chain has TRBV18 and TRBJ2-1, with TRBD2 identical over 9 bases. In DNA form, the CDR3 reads TGTGCCAGCTCGCCGGGACTAGCAGGCGAGCAGTTCTTC. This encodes CASSPGLAGEQFF.